One sample yielded the 28 T cell receptor beta chains listed below, sequenced in a study of blood T cell repertoires in COVID-19. The assay was immunoSEQ multiplex PCR, and TCRdb's table has in-frame clones only and misses some. The table records approximately 500,000 clones, 88% of them present only once. The sequencing input was PBMCs or T cells enriched from blood (not recorded which). The origin of the receptors is a middle-aged woman who had recovered from COVID-19.

The rearrangement joins TRBV6-2 or TRBV6-3 to TRBJ2-1, with D perhaps TRBD2 (6 bases). Germline lookup yields CDR1 MNHEY and CDR2 SVGEGT. V dropped 0 bases and J dropped 4 bases, with 13 bases sitting between them. The length of the CDR3 is 16 residues. This CDR3 reads CASSYSYGRSYNEQFF. In nucleotides, the CDR3 is TGTGCCAGCAGTTACTCGTACGGGAGAAGTTACAATGAGCAGTTCTTC.

The rearrangement links TRBV10-3 to TRBJ1-1, with TRBD1 matching 8 bases. J lost 10 bases, V lost 8 bases, and 9 bases had no gene match. The CDR3 has 12 residues. CDR1 and CDR2 (germline): ENHRY, SYGVKD. The CDR3 bases are TGTGCCATCTCTGGGACAGGTGGTTTAGCTTTCTTT. This encodes CAISGTGGLAFF.

A single count supports this clone. The rearrangement uses TRBV3-1 (or the pseudogene TRBV3-2) and TRBJ2-1; 10 bases are a match to TRBD2. The CDR3 totals 15 residues. V lost 0 bases to trimming and J lost 6 bases; unmatched junction nucleotides: 2. Germline CDR1 is LGHDT and CDR2 is YNNKEL (reference sequence). Written as DNA, the CDR3 is TGTGCCAGCAGCCAAGATGGGACTAGCGCCAATGAGCAGTTCTTC. Amino acid sequence: CASSQDGTSANEQFF.

A note on this clone: The sample contains more than one DNA sequence encoding this CDR3. J is TRBJ1-2 and V is TRBV19; TRBD1 matches at 9 bases. V trimming: 5 bases; J trimming: 3 bases; junction bases outside the gene matches: 4. This CDR3 is 14 amino acids long. CDR1 and CDR2 from the germline V gene are LNHDA and SQIVND (reference sequence). The CDR3 loop is CASSPGQGDYGYTF. CDR3 bases: TGTGCCAGTAGTCCGGGACAGGGTGACTATGGCTACACCTTC.

This chain uses TRBV27 with TRBJ1-1; D uncertain. This CDR3 is 14 amino acids long. V lost 1 base, J lost 1 base, and 7 bases lay in between. Germline V gene sequence: CDR1 MNHEY, CDR2 SMNVEV (reference sequence). The CDR3 spells CASSLYNQNTEAFF. Here the CDR3 DNA reads TGTGCCAGCAGTTTATACAATCAGAACACTGAAGCTTTCTTT.

The gene calls are TRBV6-2 or TRBV6-3 and TRBJ2-7, with TRBD2 identical over 8 bases. Germline CDR1 is MNHEY and CDR2 is SVGEGT. CDR3 length: 14 amino acids. The trim removed 2 bases at V and 6 bases at J, leaving 6 bases unmatched. In DNA form, the CDR3 reads TGTGCCAGCAGTTACGACGGGAGGGCCCTCGAGCAGTACTTC. Its translation: CASSYDGRALEQYF.

The chain carries TRBV6-4 and TRBJ2-7, with 8 bases aligning to TRBD1. Germline trimming cut 5 bases from V and 4 bases from J; bases unmatched to any gene: 4. Germline V gene lookup returns CDR1 MRHNA and CDR2 SNTAGT. The CDR3 spans 13 residues. CDR3 protein: CASSPWTGYEQYF. The CDR3 coding sequence is TGTGCCAGCAGTCCCTGGACAGGGTACGAGCAGTACTTC.

In nucleotides, the CDR3 is TGCGCCAGCAGCCTATTTCCCGGACAGGGGAACTCTGGAAACACCATATATTTT. Translation gives CASSLFPGQGNSGNTIYF. This rearrangement joins TRBV4-3 to TRBJ1-3, with 9 bases matching TRBD1. Germline V gene data show CDR1 as LGHNA and CDR2 as YSLEER. The CDR3 totals 18 residues. Unmatched junction bases numbered 10, after V lost 4 bases and J lost 0 bases.

The chain is built from TRBV6-5 and TRBJ1-2, with 10 bases fitting TRBD1. The CDR3 covers 15 residues. Trimming took 8 bases from V and 4 from J; bases not matched to a gene: 10. In germline, CDR1 is MNHEY, CDR2 SVGAGI. The DNA for the CDR3 is TGTGCCAGCGTAGGGACGGGACAGGGGTTCTATGGCTACACCTTC. This sequence encodes CASVGTGQGFYGYTF.

This sequence joins TRBV12-3 or TRBV12-4 and TRBJ1-2; the D is unclear. The length of the CDR3 is 13 residues. Trimming left V 5 bases short and J 1 base short, with 8 bases between. CDR3 loop: CASSPDINYGYTF. In DNA form, the CDR3 reads TGTGCCAGCAGTCCCGACATTAACTATGGCTACACCTTC.

V and J are TRBV19 and TRBJ1-5, with D maybe TRBD1 (6 bases). Germline V gives CDR1 LNHDA, CDR2 SQIVND (reference sequence). V dropped 7 bases and J dropped 7 bases, with 17 bases sitting between them. The CDR3 totals 14 residues. The CDR3 here is CASTNFRGSQPQHF. The DNA of the CDR3 is TGTGCCAGTACCAACTTCAGGGGTAGCCAGCCCCAGCATTTT.

V and J are TRBV5-1 and TRBJ2-3; 11 nucleotides agree with TRBD2. V gave up 4 bases and J gave up 7 bases; unmatched junction bases: 8. The CDR3 runs 15 residues. CDR1 is SGHRS, CDR2 YFSETQ, per germline. CDR3 sequence: CASSVTSGGGHTQYF. The CDR3 bases are TGCGCCAGCAGCGTTACTAGCGGGGGAGGGCATACGCAGTATTTT.

A single count supports this clone. V is TRBV4-3 and J is TRBJ2-2; 10 nucleotides agree with TRBD1. With 0 bases clipped from V and 6 bases from J, the junction kept 4 bases outside the gene matches. Germline loops: CDR1 LGHNA, CDR2 YSLEER. The CDR3 extends over 16 amino acids. CDR3 nucleotide sequence: TGCGCCAGCAGCCAAGACCGGGACAGGGGATCCGGGGAGCTGTTTTTT. This gives the protein CASSQDRDRGSGELFF.

V and J are TRBV6-5 and TRBJ2-7; TRBD1 might be the D (5 bases). The length of the CDR3 is 12 residues. Trimming shortened V by 9 bases and J by 0 bases, and 9 bases separated the two germline ends. Germline CDR1 MNHEY, CDR2 SVGAGI. The CDR3 reads CARGVGSYEQYF. The CDR3 DNA follows: TGTGCCAGAGGGGTGGGCTCCTACGAGCAGTACTTC.

The rearrangement links TRBV11-2 to TRBJ1-6; 7 bases map to TRBD1. Trimming at V came to 3 bases and at J to 12 bases, leaving 5 bases not matched to a gene. This CDR3 contains 13 residues. CDR1 and CDR2 (germline): SGHAT, FQNNGV. The CDR3 spells CASSLTGLEPLHF. The CDR3 DNA sequence: TGTGCCAGCAGCTTGACAGGGTTAGAACCCCTCCACTTT.

This clone was seen a few times. The chain joins TRBV6-5 to TRBJ2-7, with TRBD1 as a possible D gene (6 bases). Germline lookup yields CDR1 MNHEY and CDR2 SVGAGI. The CDR3 contains 15 residues. V lost 2 bases, J lost 4 bases, and 15 bases lay in between. Here the CDR3 DNA reads TGTGCCAGCAGTTACCTTAGGGGGTTGGGGTACGAGCAGTACTTC. Translated: CASSYLRGLGYEQYF.

The CDR3 DNA is TGTGCCAGCAGCTCAGCGAGGGTGATAGATGGCTACACCTTC. Translating it yields CASSSARVIDGYTF. J is TRBJ1-2 and V is TRBV14; D is unresolved. V lost 5 bases, J lost 6 bases, and 16 bases lay in between. This CDR3 is 14 amino acids long. The germline CDR1 and CDR2 sequences are SGHDN and FVKESK.

CDR3 bases: TGTGCCAGCACCATTAGCGGACCCTACGAGCAGTACTTC. It translates to CASTISGPYEQYF. This rearrangement joins TRBV7-9 to TRBJ2-7, with D maybe TRBD2 (6 bases). V lost 7 bases, J lost 2 bases, and 12 bases lay in between. The length of the CDR3 is 13 residues. Looked up from germline, CDR1 is SEHNR and CDR2 is FQNEAQ (reference sequence).

This chain connects TRBV5-1 to TRBJ1-4; TRBD1 matches at 8 bases. CDR1 and CDR2 from the germline V gene are SGHRS and YFSETQ. This CDR3 is built from 15 residues. V dropped 0 bases and J dropped 16; count of bases not matched to a gene: 14. The CDR3 bases are TGCGCCAGCAGCTTGGCTGGGCTCCGAGGACAGGGTTCGTTTTTT. As protein: CASSLAGLRGQGSFF. The entire variable domain, with the rest obtained from reference TRBV5-1 and TRBJ1-4, is as follows: KAGVTQTPRYLIKTRGQQVTLSCSPISGHRSVSWYQQTPGQGLQFLFEYFSETQRNKGNFPGRFSGRQFSNSRSEMNVSTLELGDSALYLCASSLAGLRGQGSFFGSGTQLSVL.

The V gene is TRBV13, the J gene TRBJ1-2; TRBD1 aligns across 11 bases. The CDR3 totals 14 residues. CDR1 PRHDT and CDR2 FYEKMQ come from the germline V gene (reference sequence). With V trimmed by 4 bases and J by 7 bases, 5 bases remained unmatched. The CDR3 reads CASSSGTGGLGYTF. Here the CDR3 DNA reads TGTGCCAGCAGCTCCGGGACAGGGGGTCTTGGCTACACCTTC.

CDR3 in amino acids: CASSDYQRIPGNQPQHF. CDR3 bases: TGTGCCAGCAGTGACTACCAACGAATACCGGGCAATCAGCCCCAGCATTTT. The chain combines TRBV6-1 with TRBJ1-5; D is unclear. The CDR3 sequence is 17 residues long. V lost 3 bases and J lost 2, with 17 bases in between. CDR1 MNHNS and CDR2 SASEGT come from the germline V gene.

The gene calls are TRBV7-2 and TRBJ1-2; D remains unclear. With 1 base removed from V and 4 bases from J, the gap between germline ends came to 7 bases. The CDR3 consists of 13 residues. Per the germline V gene, CDR1 is SGHTA and CDR2 is FQGNSA. CDR3 region: CASSLVESYGYTF. As DNA, the CDR3 is TGTGCCAGCAGCTTAGTTGAGAGCTATGGCTACACCTTC.

V usage is TRBV2 and J usage is TRBJ1-2; 9 positions agree with TRBD1. The V and J ends lost 7 bases and 8 bases, in that order; junction bases with no gene match: 8. This CDR3 is 13 amino acids long. Looked up from germline, CDR1 is SNHLY and CDR2 is FYNNEI. CDR3 sequence: CASTFTGGWGYTF. Here the CDR3 DNA reads TGTGCCAGCACCTTCACAGGGGGCTGGGGCTACACCTTC.

The genes are TRBV15 and TRBJ1-5; D is possibly TRBD1 (6 bases). CDR1 and CDR2 from the germline V gene are LNHNV and YYDKDF (reference sequence). This CDR3 contains 18 residues. V shed 0 bases and J shed 3 bases, with 18 bases lying between them. As DNA, the CDR3 is TGTGCCACCAGCAGAGATTTTGGGGGCCCGGGGCCCAATCAGCCCCAGCATTTT. This sequence encodes CATSRDFGGPGPNQPQHF. Together with reference TRBV15 and TRBJ1-5, the CDR3 gives the full variable domain: DAMVIQNPRYQVTQFGKPVTLSCSQTLNHNVMYWYQQKSSQAPKLLFHYYDKDFNNEADTPDNFQSRRPNTSFCFLDIRSPGLGDTAMYLCATSRDFGGPGPNQPQHFGDGTRLSIL.

This clone was seen just once. The V call is TRBV7-9, the J call TRBJ2-4; a weak D match, TRBD1 (6 bases). The CDR3 contains 15 residues. The germline CDR1 and CDR2 sequences are SEHNR and FQNEAQ (reference sequence). With 4 bases removed from V and 8 bases from J, the gap between germline ends came to 18 bases. CDR3 DNA: TGTGCCAGCAGCTCAGGGGCCACAGGGAGCGACATTCAGTACTTC. This sequence encodes CASSSGATGSDIQYF. The full variable domain, its missing parts supplied by reference TRBV7-9 and TRBJ2-4, is DTGVSQNPRHKITKRGQNVTFRCDPISEHNRLYWYRQTLGQGPEFLTYFQNEAQLEKSRLLSDRFSAERPKGSFSTLEIQRTEQGDSAMYLCASSSGATGSDIQYFGAGTRLSVL.

The rearrangement links TRBV12-5 to TRBJ1-2; D is unresolved. This CDR3 is built from 14 residues. Germline values: CDR1 LGHNT, CDR2 FRNRAP. Trimming left V 1 base short and J 4 bases short, with 10 bases between. In nucleotides, the CDR3 is TGTGCTAGTGGTTTGGACGTTTCAGGCTATGGCTACACCTTC. Amino acid sequence: CASGLDVSGYGYTF.

This rearrangement joins TRBV12-5 to TRBJ2-4, with 8 bases fitting TRBD1. V lost 5 bases, J lost 8 bases, and 5 bases stayed unmatched. CDR3 length: 13 residues. The germline V gene encodes CDR1 LGHNT and CDR2 FRNRAP. CDR3 sequence reads: CASGPDRADIQYF. CDR3 sequence (DNA): TGTGCTAGTGGTCCGGACAGGGCGGACATTCAGTACTTC.

This chain uses TRBV25-1 with TRBJ2-3; weak D call: TRBD1 (5 bases). The ends were cut back, 3 bases at V and 2 bases at J, with 15 bases in the middle. The CDR3 consists of 16 residues. Germline CDR1 MGHDK, CDR2 SYGVNS. In nucleotides, the CDR3 is TGTGCCAGCAGTGAGCGAACAGGACCCCCCACAGATACGCAGTATTTT. Its translation: CASSERTGPPTDTQYF.